A single sample is the source of the 23 T cell receptor beta chains below, sequenced in a study of T cell clonality in common variable immunodeficiency. No antigen has been identified for these receptors. Overall study results and limits: In common variable immunodeficiency, TCR beta chains reportedly carried fewer deletions and N-nucleotide insertions.

TCRdb keeps only in-frame clones here, not all; method: immunoSEQ multiplex PCR. The repertoire consists of 17,000 or so clones, none detected only once. The sequencing sample was made of peripheral blood mononuclear cells. The receptor source for this set is a human donor with common variable immunodeficiency.

This clone turned up a few times. The sequenced fragment ends 3 residues before the CDR3 boundary, so the rest is inferred from the germline J gene. V usage is TRBV5-1 and J usage is TRBJ1-4; D gene ambiguous. Trimming removed 0 bases from V and 8 bases from J, with 11 bases in between. Germline loops: CDR1 SGHRS, CDR2 YFSETQ. This CDR3 spans 14 amino acids. The CDR3 sequence: CASSLGGNGEKLFF. Incomplete CDR3 DNA: TGCGCCAGCAGCTTGGGCGGGAATGGGGAAAAA.

Only a few counts were recorded for this clone. The read stops 3 residues short of the end of the CDR3; the missing end is completed from the germline J gene. This chain joins TRBV19 and TRBJ1-1; 9 nucleotides align to TRBD1. Trimming removed 4 bases from V and 3 bases from J; junction bases left unmatched: 3. The CDR3 spans 14 residues. Germline CDR1 reads LNHDA; CDR2 reads SQIVND (reference sequence). Incomplete CDR3 DNA: TGTGCCAGTAGTAACCGACAGGGGGACACTGAA. It encodes CASSNRQGDTE. The CDR3 reads in full as CASSNRQGDTEAFF.

This clone came up many times. The read finishes 3 residues shy of the CDR3 end, and the germline J gene is used to complete it. This chain links TRBV19 with TRBJ1-2; D might be TRBD1 (5 bases). CDR3 size: 12 residues. Trimming removed 4 bases from V and 4 bases from J, with 7 bases in between. In germline, CDR1 is LNHDA, CDR2 SQIVND (reference sequence). The covered CDR3 bases are TGTGCCAGTAGTACCCAGGGCTATGGC. Amino acids: CASSTQGYG. The full CDR3 reads CASSTQGYGYTF.

About this clone: The read is 3 residues too short to cover the CDR3 end, so that end is filled in from the germline J gene. This chain uses TRBV18 with TRBJ2-7; TRBD1 is a possible D gene (6 bases). Germline CDR1 is KGHSH and CDR2 is LQKENI. This CDR3 comprises 14 residues. Trimming cost V 4 bases and J 2 bases, with 12 bases left between them. The CDR3 is CASSLWDKTYEQYF. Partial CDR3 DNA: TGTGCCAGCTCACTATGGGACAAGACCTACGAG.

With respect to this clone: The read ends 3 residues shy of where the CDR3 ends; the end is completed using the germline J gene. The J gene is TRBJ1-5, the V gene TRBV19; 7 bases align to TRBD1. Germline V gene data show CDR1 as LNHDA and CDR2 as SQIVND (reference sequence). The V and J ends lost 9 bases and 0 bases, in that order; junction bases with no gene match: 5. The CDR3 is made up of 14 amino acids. Here the CDR3 reads CASQGTASNQPQHF. The CDR3 DNA, read in part, is TGTGCCAGCCAGGGGACAGCTAGCAATCAGCCC.

Worth noting for this clone: The observed sequence ends 3 residues before the CDR3 terminus, with the missing tail filled in from the germline J gene. This chain joins TRBV5-1 and TRBJ1-1, with a weak D call TRBD1 (5 bases). CDR1 and CDR2 (germline): SGHRS, YFSETQ. There are 13 residues in the CDR3. Trimming shortened V by 5 bases and J by 3 bases, and 11 bases separated the two germline ends. Partial CDR3 DNA: TGCGCCAGCAGGGCGGGGGTTGACACTGAA. The encoded protein is CASRAGVDTE. The entire CDR3 protein reads CASRAGVDTEAFF. Supplemented by reference TRBV5-1 and TRBJ1-1, the full variable domain reads KAGVTQTPRYLIKTRGQQVTLSCSPISGHRSVSWYQQTPGQGLQFLFEYFSETQRNKGNFPGRFSGRQFSNSRSEMNVSTLELGDSALYLCASRAGVDTEAFFGQGTRLTVV.

A few counts support this clone. Read sequence stops 3 residues before the CDR3 end, and the germline J gene provides the missing end. J is TRBJ2-2 and V is TRBV18, with 9 bases that match TRBD2. The CDR3 covers 13 residues. With 5 bases clipped from V and 9 bases from J, the junction kept 4 bases outside the gene matches. Germline CDR1 KGHSH, CDR2 LQKENI. The CDR3 spells CASSASGARELFF. The covered CDR3 bases are TGTGCCAGCTCAGCTAGCGGGGCCCGGGAG.

The table lists this clone with a few counts. The read terminates 3 residues before the CDR3 end, so the remaining end is supplied by the germline J gene. V usage is TRBV7-8 and J usage is TRBJ2-7, with D possibly matching TRBD2 (6 bases). V was shortened by 5 bases and J by 6 bases, with 11 bases between the two germline ends. The CDR3 covers 12 residues. Germline V gene sequence: CDR1 SGHVS, CDR2 FQNEAQ. The covered CDR3 bases are TGTGCCAGCAGCCCCCGGGGGATCGAG. It yields the protein CASSPRGIE. The full-length CDR3 reads as CASSPRGIEQYF.

CDR3 sequence: CSATRGGNNEQFF. The sequenced part of the CDR3 DNA is TGCAGTGCTACGCGCGGGGGTAACAATGAG. This chain joins TRBV20-1 and TRBJ2-1; 7 nucleotides match TRBD2. The CDR3 end lies 3 residues beyond the end of the read and is filled in from the germline J gene. The CDR3 sequence is 13 residues long. CDR1 is DFQATT, CDR2 SNEGSKA, per germline (reference sequence). V was pared by 4 bases and J by 5 bases, with 5 bases of the junction left unmatched.

The sample holds a few counts of this clone. Partial CDR3 DNA: TGTGCCAGCACCTGGACAGGGGTTGGGGCCAACGTC. Amino acid sequence: CASTWTGVGANV. The CDR3, in full, reads CASTWTGVGANVLTF. This rearrangement joins TRBV2 to TRBJ2-6, with 9 bases identical to TRBD1. The read halts 3 residues ahead of the CDR3 end, with the missing end drawn from the germline J gene. Trimming removed 7 bases from V and 3 bases from J; junction bases left unmatched: 4. Looked up from germline, CDR1 is SNHLY and CDR2 is FYNNEI. This CDR3 spans 15 amino acids.

The table lists this clone with a few counts. The read ends 3 residues shy of where the CDR3 ends; the end is completed using the germline J gene. This chain connects TRBV19 to TRBJ2-1, with 13 bases matching TRBD2. After removal of 7 bases from V and 6 bases from J, the junction contained 6 bases not matched to a gene. CDR3 size: 15 residues. The germline V gene has CDR1 LNHDA and CDR2 SQIVND (reference sequence). CDR3: CASTLGTSGTNEQFF. The sequenced part of the CDR3 DNA is TGTGCCAGTACCCTCGGGACTAGCGGGACCAATGAG.

This clone occurred many times. The CDR3 extends 3 residues past the end of the read, so its final part is completed from the germline J gene. The V call is TRBV19, the J call TRBJ2-2; 15 bases fit TRBD2. CDR1 LNHDA and CDR2 SQIVND come from the germline V gene (reference sequence). V shed 7 bases and J 5 bases; nucleotides not matched to a gene: 14. This CDR3 has 19 residues. The CDR3 DNA, read in part, is TGTGCCAGTACACCCGAAACGGGACTAGCGGGAGGAGGGACCGGGGAG. This gives the protein CASTPETGLAGGGTGE. From start to end, the CDR3 is CASTPETGLAGGGTGELFF. The full variable domain, with the rest looked up from reference TRBV19 and TRBJ2-2, is DGGITQSPKYLFRKEGQNVTLSCEQNLNHDAMYWYRQDPGQGLRLIYYSQIVNDFQKGDIAEGYSVSREKKESFPLTVTSAQKNPTAFYLCASTPETGLAGGGTGELFFGEGSRLTVL.

This clone has more than one count but fewer than ten. Read sequence stops 3 residues before the CDR3 end, and the germline J gene provides the missing end. The chain carries TRBV11-3 and TRBJ2-1; 13 bases are a match to TRBD2. The CDR3 is made up of 15 amino acids. Germline-derived CDR1 and CDR2 are SGHNT and YENEEA. Trimming at V came to 4 bases and at J to 5 bases, leaving 2 bases not matched to a gene. CDR3 DNA (partial): TGTGCCAGCAGCTCCGGGACTAGCGGGAACAATGAG. Its protein product is CASSSGTSGNNE. The full CDR3 protein is CASSSGTSGNNEQFF. Together with reference TRBV11-3 and TRBJ2-1, the CDR3 gives the full variable domain: EAGVVQSPRYKIIEKKQPVAFWCNPISGHNTLYWYLQNLGQGPELLIRYENEEAVDDSQLPKDRFSAERLKGVDSTLKIQPAELGDSAVYLCASSSGTSGNNEQFFGPGTRLTVL.

Worth noting for this clone: The CDR3 is cut off 3 residues early in the read; its end comes from the germline J gene. The rearrangement links TRBV2 to TRBJ1-5; D is possibly TRBD1 (6 bases). Trimming removed 6 bases from V and 5 bases from J, with 14 bases in between. The CDR3 covers 14 residues. Germline V CDR1 and CDR2: SNHLY, FYNNEI. CDR3 DNA, as far as it was read: TGTGCCAGCAGGCCTTGGGACATCGATCAGCCC. Encoded protein: CASRPWDIDQP. The entire CDR3 protein is CASRPWDIDQPQHF.

This clone was observed many times. The read ends 3 residues early relative to the CDR3; the germline J gene fills the gap. The gene calls are TRBV6-1 and TRBJ1-6, with a weak D call TRBD1 (6 bases). This CDR3 region has 13 residues. The ends were cut back, 4 bases at V and 7 bases at J, with 8 bases in the middle. The germline gives CDR1 MNHNS, CDR2 SASEGT. Here the CDR3 reads CASSGTANSPLHF. CDR3 bases read: TGTGCCAGCAGTGGGACAGCAAATTCACCC.

This clone was counted only a few times. From the germline J gene comes the end of the CDR3, since the read stops 3 residues before it. The V and J genes are TRBV7-9 and TRBJ2-5; 7 nucleotides line up with TRBD2. Germline V CDR1 and CDR2: SEHNR, FQNEAQ (reference sequence). After removal of 3 bases from V and 6 bases from J, the junction contained 4 bases not matched to a gene. The CDR3 totals 13 residues. CDR3 loop: CASSFGGEQTQYF. The part of the CDR3 DNA that was read is TGTGCCAGCAGCTTTGGGGGGGAACAGACC.

This clone turned up a few times. The DNA ends 3 residues before the CDR3 does, and the rest of the CDR3 is filled in from the germline J gene. The rearrangement joins TRBV19 to TRBJ2-2, with TRBD2 identical over 15 bases. CDR3 size: 17 residues. Germline CDR1 is LNHDA and CDR2 is SQIVND (reference sequence). J was trimmed by 4 bases and V by 5 bases; bases with no gene match: 5. The DNA read from the CDR3 is TGTGCCAGTAGTGAACGGACTAGCGGGAGGGGCACCGGGGAG. Translating it yields CASSERTSGRGTGE. The CDR3 reads in full as CASSERTSGRGTGELFF.

Many counts were recorded for this clone. The read ends 3 residues shy of where the CDR3 ends; the end is completed using the germline J gene. This chain links TRBV5-4 with TRBJ2-3, with D perhaps TRBD1 or TRBD2 (5 bases each). V lost 1 base to trimming and J lost 1 base, with 7 bases between them. CDR3 size: 14 residues. Germline-derived CDR1 and CDR2 are SGHNT and YYREEE (reference sequence). CDR3: CASSLRGGTDTQYF. The DNA read from the CDR3 is TGTGCCAGCAGCTTGAGAGGGGGCACAGATACG.

This clone has a count of ten or more. The read falls 3 residues short of the CDR3 end, and the missing part is taken from the germline J gene. This rearrangement joins TRBV19 to TRBJ2-3; TRBD1 aligns across 9 bases. V gave up 3 bases and J gave up 2 bases; unmatched junction bases: 6. Germline values: CDR1 LNHDA, CDR2 SQIVND (reference sequence). This CDR3 has 16 residues. The CDR3 sequence: CASSIPGQGLTDTQYF. The sequenced part of the CDR3 DNA is TGTGCCAGTAGTATTCCGGGACAGGGTCTCACAGATACG.

This clone came up a few times. The CDR3 goes on 3 residues after the read ends, and that part is filled in from the germline J gene. The gene calls are TRBV7-2 and TRBJ2-1; 9 bases are a match to TRBD1. Germline V gene sequence: CDR1 SGHTA, CDR2 FQGNSA. Unmatched junction bases numbered 7, after V lost 4 bases and J lost 6 bases. The CDR3 has 15 residues. The CDR3 protein is CASSYGGQGFNEQFF. Partial CDR3 DNA: TGTGCCAGCAGCTACGGGGGACAGGGATTCAATGAG.

This clone was seen at least ten times. The read ends 3 residues before the CDR3 terminus; that terminus is restored from the germline J gene. The chain couples TRBV18 to TRBJ2-3, with 7 bases fitting TRBD2. This CDR3 is built from 17 residues. CDR1 is KGHSH, CDR2 LQKENI, per germline. The V and J ends lost 1 base and 4 bases, in that order; junction bases with no gene match: 11. CDR3 DNA, as far as it was read: TGTGCCAGCTCACCACGGGCTAGCGGTACTGGGGCAGATACG. Protein product: CASSPRASGTGADT. The full CDR3 protein is CASSPRASGTGADTQYF.

This clone was seen a handful of times. The observed sequence ends 3 residues before the CDR3 terminus, with the missing tail filled in from the germline J gene. This chain uses TRBV7-3 with TRBJ2-3; 12 positions match TRBD2. Trimming took 4 bases from V and 5 from J; bases not matched to a gene: 1. This CDR3 contains 14 residues. CDR1 and CDR2 from the germline V gene are SGHTA and FQGTGA. CDR3 sequence: CASSWGLAGDTQYF. CDR3 bases read: TGTGCCAGCAGCTGGGGACTAGCGGGAGATACG.

Note on this clone: The read halts 3 residues ahead of the CDR3 end, with the missing end drawn from the germline J gene. This sequence joins TRBV2 and TRBJ1-5; D might be TRBD1 (5 bases). The CDR3 totals 14 residues. CDR1 is SNHLY and CDR2 is FYNNEI in the germline V gene. V gave up 7 bases and J gave up 2 bases, with 12 bases separating them. This CDR3 is CASNSQGGNQPQHF. The sequenced CDR3 bases are TGTGCCAGCAATAGCCAGGGCGGCAATCAGCCC.